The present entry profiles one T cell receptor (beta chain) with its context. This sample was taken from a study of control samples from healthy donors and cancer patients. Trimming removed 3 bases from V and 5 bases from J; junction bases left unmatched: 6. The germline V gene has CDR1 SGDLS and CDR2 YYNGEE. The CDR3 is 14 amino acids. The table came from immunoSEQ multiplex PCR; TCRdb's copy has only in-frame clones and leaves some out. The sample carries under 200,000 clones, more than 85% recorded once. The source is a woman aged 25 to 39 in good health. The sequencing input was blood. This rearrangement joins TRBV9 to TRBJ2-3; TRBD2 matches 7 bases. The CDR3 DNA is TGTGCCAGCAGCGCCCGGGAGGCGAGAGATACGCAGTATTTT. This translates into CASSAREARDTQYF.